This T cell receptor (beta chain) was sequenced during a study of identical twins. In its sample, this clonotype was seen a few times. TCRdb analysed the 5' RACE reads with MiXCR anew, one entry per CDR3 protein. The sample lists 200,000 to 250,000 distinct CDR3 sequences; 6.5% were seen once. These data are also associated with another study on T cells expressing NK-cell markers. That report adds: Among the experiments, several used an anti-gamma-delta TCR antibody to restrict sorting to alpha-beta TCR T cells.

Sequencing input: CD8+ T cells sorted from blood. The clonotype was recovered from a woman aged 18 to 35 in good health.

The CDR3 DNA reads as TGTGCCAGCAGCCAAGAGGTCACTAGCGGGCACGAGCAGTACTTC. The encoded protein is CASSQEVTSGHEQYF. The chain carries TRBV3-1 and TRBJ2-7, with 9 bases matching TRBD2. The CDR3 totals 15 residues. Germline loops: CDR1 LGHDT, CDR2 YNNKEL (reference sequence). The trim removed 0 bases at V and 5 bases at J, leaving 5 bases unmatched.